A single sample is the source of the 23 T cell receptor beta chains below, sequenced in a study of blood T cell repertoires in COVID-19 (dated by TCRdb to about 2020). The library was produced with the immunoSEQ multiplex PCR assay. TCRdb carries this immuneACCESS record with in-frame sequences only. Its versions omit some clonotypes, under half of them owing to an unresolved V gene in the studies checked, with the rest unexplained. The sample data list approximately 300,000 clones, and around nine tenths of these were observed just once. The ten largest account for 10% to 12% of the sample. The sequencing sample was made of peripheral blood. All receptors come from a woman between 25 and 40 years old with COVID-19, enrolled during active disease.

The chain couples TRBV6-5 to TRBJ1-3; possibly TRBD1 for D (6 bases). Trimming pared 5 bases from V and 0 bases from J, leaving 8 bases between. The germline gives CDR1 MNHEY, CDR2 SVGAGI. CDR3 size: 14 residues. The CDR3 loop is CASSTGNSGNTIYF. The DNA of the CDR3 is TGTGCCAGCAGTACAGGGAACTCTGGAAACACCATATATTTT.

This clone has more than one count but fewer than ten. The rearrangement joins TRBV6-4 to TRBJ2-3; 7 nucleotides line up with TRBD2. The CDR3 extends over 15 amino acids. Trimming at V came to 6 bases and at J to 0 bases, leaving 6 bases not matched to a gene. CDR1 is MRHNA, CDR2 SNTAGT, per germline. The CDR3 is CASSGGAGSTDTQYF. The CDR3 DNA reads TGTGCCAGCAGCGGGGGAGCGGGAAGCACAGATACGCAGTATTTT.

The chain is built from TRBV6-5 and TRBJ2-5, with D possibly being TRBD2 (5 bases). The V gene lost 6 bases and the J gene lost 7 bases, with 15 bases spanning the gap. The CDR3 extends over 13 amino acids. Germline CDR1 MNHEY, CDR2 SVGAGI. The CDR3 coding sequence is TGTGCCAGCAGAATGCAGGAGAGGGTGACCCAGTACTTC. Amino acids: CASRMQERVTQYF.

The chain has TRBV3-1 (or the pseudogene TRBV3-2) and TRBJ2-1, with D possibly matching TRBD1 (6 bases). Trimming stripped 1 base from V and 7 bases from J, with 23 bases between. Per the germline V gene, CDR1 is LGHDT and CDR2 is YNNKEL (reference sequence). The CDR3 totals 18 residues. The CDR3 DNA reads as TGTGCCAGCAGCCAAGTGGGGTGGGGGCGGACAACGGGGAATGAGCAGTTCTTC. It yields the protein CASSQVGWGRTTGNEQFF.

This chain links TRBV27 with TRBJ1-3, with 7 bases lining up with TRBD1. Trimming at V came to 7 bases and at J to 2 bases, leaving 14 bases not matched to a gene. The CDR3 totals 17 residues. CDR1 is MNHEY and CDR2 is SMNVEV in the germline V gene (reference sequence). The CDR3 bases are TGTGCCAGCAAAGGAGGAACAGGGGCCGTGGCTGGAAACACCATATATTTT. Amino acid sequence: CASKGGTGAVAGNTIYF.

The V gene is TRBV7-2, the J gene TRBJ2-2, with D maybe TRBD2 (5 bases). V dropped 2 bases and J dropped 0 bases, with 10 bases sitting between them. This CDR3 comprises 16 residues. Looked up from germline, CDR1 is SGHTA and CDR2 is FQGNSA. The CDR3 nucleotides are TGTGCCAGCAGCTTATTGCCGGGGTCGAACACCGGGGAGCTGTTTTTT. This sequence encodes CASSLLPGSNTGELFF.

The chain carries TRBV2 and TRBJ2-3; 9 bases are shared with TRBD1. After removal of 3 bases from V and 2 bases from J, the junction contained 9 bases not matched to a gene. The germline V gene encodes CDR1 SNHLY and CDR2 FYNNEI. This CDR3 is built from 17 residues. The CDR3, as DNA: TGTGCCAGCAGTGACCTCGAGACAGGGGGATACACAGATACGCAGTATTTT. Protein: CASSDLETGGYTDTQYF.

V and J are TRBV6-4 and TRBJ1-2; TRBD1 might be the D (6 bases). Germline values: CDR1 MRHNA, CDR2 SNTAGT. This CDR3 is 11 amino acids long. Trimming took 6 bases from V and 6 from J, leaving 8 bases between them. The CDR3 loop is CASRSGDGYTF. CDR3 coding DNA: TGTGCCAGCAGGTCAGGGGATGGCTACACCTTC.

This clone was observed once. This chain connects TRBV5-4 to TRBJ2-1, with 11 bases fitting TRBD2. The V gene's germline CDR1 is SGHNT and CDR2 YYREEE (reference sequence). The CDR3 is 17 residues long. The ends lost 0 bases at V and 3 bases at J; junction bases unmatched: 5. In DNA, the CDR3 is TGTGCCAGCAGCTTGGATGGGACTAGCGGTTACTACAATGAGCAGTTCTTC. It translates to CASSLDGTSGYYNEQFF.

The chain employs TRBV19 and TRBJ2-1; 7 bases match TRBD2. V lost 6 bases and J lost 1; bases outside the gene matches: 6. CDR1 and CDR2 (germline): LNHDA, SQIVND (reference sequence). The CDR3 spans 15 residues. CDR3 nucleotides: TGTGCCAGTAGGCGAACCGGGGGGTCCTACAATGAGCAGTTCTTC. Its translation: CASRRTGGSYNEQFF.

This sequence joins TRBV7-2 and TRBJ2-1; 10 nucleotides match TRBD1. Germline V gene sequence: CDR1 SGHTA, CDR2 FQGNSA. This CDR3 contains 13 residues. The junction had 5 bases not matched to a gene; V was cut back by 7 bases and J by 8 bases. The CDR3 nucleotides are TGTGCCAGCAACGGACAGGGGGTCCATGAGCAGTTCTTC. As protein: CASNGQGVHEQFF.

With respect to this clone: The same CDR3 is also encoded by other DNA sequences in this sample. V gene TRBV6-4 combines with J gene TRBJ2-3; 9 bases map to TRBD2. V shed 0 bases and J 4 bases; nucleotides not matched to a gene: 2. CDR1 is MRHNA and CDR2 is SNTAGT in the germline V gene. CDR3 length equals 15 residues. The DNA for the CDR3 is TGTGCCAGCAGTGACTCCCTAGCGGGACCAGATACGCAGTATTTT. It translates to CASSDSLAGPDTQYF.

CDR3 region: CASSSVRDREDTEAFF. The CDR3 DNA is TGTGCCAGCAGCTCGGTTCGGGACAGGGAGGACACTGAAGCTTTCTTT. The rearrangement uses TRBV28 and TRBJ1-1; 9 positions match TRBD1. V shed 6 bases and J 3 bases; nucleotides not matched to a gene: 11. Per the germline V gene, CDR1 is MDHEN and CDR2 is SYDVKM. The CDR3 has 16 residues.

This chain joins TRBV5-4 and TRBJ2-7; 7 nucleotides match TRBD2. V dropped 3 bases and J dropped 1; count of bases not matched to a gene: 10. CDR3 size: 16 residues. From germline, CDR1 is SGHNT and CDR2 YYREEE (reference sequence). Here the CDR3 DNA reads TGTGCCAGCAGCTGGGGAACGGGCGGGAGTTCCTACGAGCAGTACTTC. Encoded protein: CASSWGTGGSSYEQYF.

This CDR3 reads CASSRTGGRGNQPQHF. In DNA, the CDR3 is TGTGCCAGCTCTCGAACAGGGGGCCGGGGCAATCAGCCCCAGCATTTT. The gene calls are TRBV18 and TRBJ1-5; the match to TRBD1 covers 9 bases. V shed 6 bases, J shed 2 bases, and the junction held 8 bases outside the gene matches. CDR3 size: 16 residues. CDR1 is KGHSH, CDR2 LQKENI, per germline.

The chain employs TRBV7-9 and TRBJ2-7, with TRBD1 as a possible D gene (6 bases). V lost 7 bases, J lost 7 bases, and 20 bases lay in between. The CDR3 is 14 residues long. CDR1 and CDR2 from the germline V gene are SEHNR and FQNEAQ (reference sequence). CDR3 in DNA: TGTGCCAGCACCCCTCGGCAGGGGACGGGGGAGCAGTACTTC. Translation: CASTPRQGTGEQYF.

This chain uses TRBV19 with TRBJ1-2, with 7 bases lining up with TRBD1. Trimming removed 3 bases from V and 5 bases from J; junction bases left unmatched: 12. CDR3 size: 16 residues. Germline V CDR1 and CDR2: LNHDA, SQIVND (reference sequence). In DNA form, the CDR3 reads TGTGCCAGTAGTATCCCTCTCGACAGGGCCCCGTATGGCTACACCTTC. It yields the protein CASSIPLDRAPYGYTF. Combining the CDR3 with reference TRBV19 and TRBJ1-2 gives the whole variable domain DGGITQSPKYLFRKEGQNVTLSCEQNLNHDAMYWYRQDPGQGLRLIYYSQIVNDFQKGDIAEGYSVSREKKESFPLTVTSAQKNPTAFYLCASSIPLDRAPYGYTFGSGTRLTVV.

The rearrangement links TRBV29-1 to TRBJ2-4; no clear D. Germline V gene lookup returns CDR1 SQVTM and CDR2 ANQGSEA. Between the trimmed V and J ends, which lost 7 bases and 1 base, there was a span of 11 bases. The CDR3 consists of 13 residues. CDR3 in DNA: TGCAGCGGCTATATTCGCGCCAAAAACATTCAGTACTTC. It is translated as CSGYIRAKNIQYF.

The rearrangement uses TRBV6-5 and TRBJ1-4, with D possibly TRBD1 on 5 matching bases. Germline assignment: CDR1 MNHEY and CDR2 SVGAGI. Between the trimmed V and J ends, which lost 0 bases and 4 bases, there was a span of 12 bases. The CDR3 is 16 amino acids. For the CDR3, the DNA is TGTGCCAGCAGTTACTCTTGGGGCAGCAATAATGAAAAACTGTTTTTT. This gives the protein CASSYSWGSNNEKLFF.

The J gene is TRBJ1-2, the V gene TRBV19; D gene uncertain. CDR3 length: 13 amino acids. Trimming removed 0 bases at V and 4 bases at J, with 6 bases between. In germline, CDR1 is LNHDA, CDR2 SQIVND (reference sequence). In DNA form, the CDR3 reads TGTGCCAGTAGTATAGAACAGTTCTATGGCTACACCTTC. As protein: CASSIEQFYGYTF.

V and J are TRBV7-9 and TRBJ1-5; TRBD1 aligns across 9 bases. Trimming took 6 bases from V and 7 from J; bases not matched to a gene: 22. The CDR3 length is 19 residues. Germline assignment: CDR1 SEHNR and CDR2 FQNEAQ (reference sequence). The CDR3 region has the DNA TGTGCCAGCAGTTTCTCCGGGACAGGGTTGAAGGAGAGGTTACAGCCCCAGCATTTT. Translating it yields CASSFSGTGLKERLQPQHF. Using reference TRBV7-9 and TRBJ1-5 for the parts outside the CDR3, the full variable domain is DTGVSQNPRHKITKRGQNVTFRCDPISEHNRLYWYRQTLGQGPEFLTYFQNEAQLEKSRLLSDRFSAERPKGSFSTLEIQRTEQGDSAMYLCASSFSGTGLKERLQPQHFGDGTRLSIL.

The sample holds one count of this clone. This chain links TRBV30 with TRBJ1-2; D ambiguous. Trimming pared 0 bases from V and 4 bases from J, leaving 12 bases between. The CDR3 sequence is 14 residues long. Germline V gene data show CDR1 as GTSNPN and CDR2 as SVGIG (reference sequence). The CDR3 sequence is CAWSVIGNAYGYTF. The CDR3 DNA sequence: TGTGCCTGGAGTGTAATCGGGAACGCCTATGGCTACACCTTC.

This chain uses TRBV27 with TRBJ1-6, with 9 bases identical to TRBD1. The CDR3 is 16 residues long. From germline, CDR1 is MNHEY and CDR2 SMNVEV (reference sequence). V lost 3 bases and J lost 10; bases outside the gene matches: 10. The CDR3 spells CASSFGTGTVGSPLHF. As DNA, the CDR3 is TGTGCCAGCAGTTTTGGGACAGGGACTGTGGGGTCACCCCTCCACTTT.